This passage covers 23 T cell receptor beta chains from one sample sequenced in a study of blood T cell repertoires in COVID-19. Sequenced by immunoSEQ multiplex PCR; TCRdb stores in-frame clones only, minus some. This sample yields a few hundred thousand clones, of which 80% to 90% are seen a single time; about a tenth belongs to the top ten. Material: peripheral blood. These receptor sequences come from a woman in her 70s with COVID-19, enrolled during active disease.

J is TRBJ2-1 and V is TRBV6-1, with D perhaps matching TRBD2 (5 bases). CDR1 is MNHNS, CDR2 SASEGT, per germline. CDR3 size: 16 residues. V was pared by 4 bases and J by 1 base, with 14 bases between. CDR3 sequence: CASSASRRLSYNEQFF. As DNA, the CDR3 is TGTGCCAGCAGTGCCTCTAGGAGGCTGTCCTACAATGAGCAGTTCTTC.

J is TRBJ2-3 and V is TRBV7-6, with D maybe TRBD1 (8 bases). Germline loops: CDR1 SGHVS, CDR2 FNYEAQ. CDR3 size: 15 residues. Trimming removed 1 base at V and 5 bases at J, with 13 bases between. The CDR3 here is CASSLGQGRGDTQYF. CDR3 nucleotide sequence: TGTGCCAGCAGCTTAGGACAGGGGAGGGGAGATACGCAGTATTTT.

V is TRBV21-1 and J is TRBJ1-2; TRBD1 is the table's D call and was not checked against the DNA. TRBV21-1 is assigned pseudogene status. The CDR3 is 18 amino acids. This chain's CDR3 is CASSKVPTRNRNNYGYTF. CDR3 coding DNA: TGTGCCAGCAGCAAAGTACCTACTCGGAACAGAAACAACTATGGCTACACCTTC.

The chain joins TRBV2 to TRBJ2-5; D gene unclear. The germline V gene has CDR1 SNHLY and CDR2 FYNNEI. CDR3 length: 13 amino acids. Deletions cut 10 bases from V and 3 bases from J, with 15 bases between. The CDR3 loop is CATAPQVEETQYF. In DNA form, the CDR3 reads TGTGCCACCGCTCCCCAGGTCGAAGAGACCCAGTACTTC.

The chain combines TRBV28 with TRBJ1-2; weak D call: TRBD1 (5 bases). The CDR3 has 12 residues. Germline values: CDR1 MDHEN, CDR2 SYDVKM. Trimming took off 4 bases at V and 7 bases at J, with 10 bases between the two ends. This CDR3 is CASSSLTVGYTF. CDR3 bases: TGTGCCAGCAGTTCCTTGACAGTTGGCTACACCTTC.

V gene TRBV5-6 combines with J gene TRBJ2-1; 7 bases match TRBD1. V shed 4 bases and J 4 bases; nucleotides not matched to a gene: 5. Per germline, CDR1 SGHDT and CDR2 YYEEEE. This CDR3 region has 14 residues. This CDR3 is CASSRGQIYNEQFF. CDR3 nucleotide sequence: TGTGCCAGCAGCCGGGGACAGATATACAATGAGCAGTTCTTC.

V and J are TRBV5-1 and TRBJ2-3, with 11 bases lining up with TRBD1. After removal of 5 bases from V and 4 bases from J, the junction contained 3 bases not matched to a gene. Per the germline V gene, CDR1 is SGHRS and CDR2 is YFSETQ. This CDR3 has 14 residues. CDR3: CASSEGQGADTQYF. Here the CDR3 DNA reads TGCGCCAGCAGTGAGGGACAGGGGGCAGATACGCAGTATTTT. The full variable domain, its missing parts supplied by reference TRBV5-1 and TRBJ2-3, is KAGVTQTPRYLIKTRGQQVTLSCSPISGHRSVSWYQQTPGQGLQFLFEYFSETQRNKGNFPGRFSGRQFSNSRSEMNVSTLELGDSALYLCASSEGQGADTQYFGPGTRLTVL.

Here the CDR3 reads CASSLAVTGPPGYTF. The CDR3 DNA reads TGTGCCAGCAGCTTAGCGGTTACAGGACCCCCTGGCTACACCTTC. The genes are TRBV7-9 and TRBJ1-2, with D perhaps matching TRBD1 (5 bases). This CDR3 spans 15 amino acids. V lost 0 bases, J lost 7 bases, and 15 bases lay in between. Germline CDR1 SEHNR, CDR2 FQNEAQ (reference sequence).

The chain has TRBV3-1 (or the pseudogene TRBV3-2) and TRBJ2-5; the D gene is possibly TRBD2 (5 bases). Germline-derived CDR1 and CDR2 are LGHDT and YNNKEL (reference sequence). Between the trimmed V and J ends, which lost 8 bases and 0 bases, there was a span of 16 bases. The CDR3 sequence is 15 residues long. The CDR3 sequence is CASLTKPGDQETQYF. CDR3 DNA: TGTGCCAGCCTCACTAAACCCGGGGACCAAGAGACCCAGTACTTC.

The chain is built from TRBV6-6 and TRBJ2-7, with D perhaps matching TRBD2 (5 bases). Trimming left V 8 bases short and J 3 bases short, with 17 bases between. Germline V gene sequence: CDR1 MNHNY, CDR2 SVGAGI (reference sequence). CDR3 length: 14 residues. The CDR3 loop reads CASQAFLGGYEQYF. The CDR3 DNA follows: TGTGCCAGCCAGGCGTTCCTCGGAGGCTACGAGCAGTACTTC.

A few counts support this clone. The V gene is TRBV29-1, the J gene TRBJ1-1; possible D gene TRBD1, 5 bases. Trimming took 4 bases from V and 2 from J, leaving 11 bases between them. This CDR3 is 13 amino acids long. Germline lookup yields CDR1 SQVTM and CDR2 ANQGSEA. The CDR3 sequence is CSVVGVINTEAFF. The CDR3 DNA follows: TGCAGCGTTGTAGGGGTGATCAACACTGAAGCTTTCTTT.

CDR3 DNA sequence: TGTGCCAGCACCAGACAGCCCGATCAGCCCCAGCATTTT. Translation gives CASTRQPDQPQHF. The chain links TRBV28 to TRBJ1-5, with D perhaps matching TRBD1 (5 bases). CDR3 length: 13 residues. V dropped 7 bases and J dropped 5 bases, with 12 bases sitting between them. The germline CDR1 and CDR2 sequences are MDHEN and SYDVKM.

In its sample, this clone was seen a few times. The V call is TRBV9, the J call TRBJ2-7, with 7 bases matching TRBD2. The junction had 5 bases not matched to a gene; V was cut back by 0 bases and J by 2 bases. Per germline, CDR1 SGDLS and CDR2 YYNGEE. There are 15 residues in the CDR3. The CDR3 DNA follows: TGTGCCAGCAGCGTAGATAACCTAGCGGCCTACGAGCAGTACTTC. Protein product: CASSVDNLAAYEQYF.

This chain links TRBV7-9 with TRBJ1-2; 9 bases are a match to TRBD1. The CDR3 is 16 residues long. Germline V lookup: CDR1 SEHNR, CDR2 FQNEAQ (reference sequence). V lost 4 bases to trimming and J lost 2 bases; unmatched junction nucleotides: 8. CDR3 DNA: TGTGCCAGCAGCTCGTCCCGGGACAGGGAAAACTATGGCTACACCTTC. The encoded protein is CASSSSRDRENYGYTF.

This chain's CDR3 is CSVPGLSGYTF. For the CDR3, the DNA is TGCAGTGTTCCCGGTCTATCGGGCTACACCTTC. V gene TRBV20-1 combines with J gene TRBJ1-2; D is ambiguous. Per germline, CDR1 DFQATT and CDR2 SNEGSKA (reference sequence). The CDR3 totals 11 residues. Trimming left V 7 bases short and J 8 bases short, with 14 bases between.

DNA of the CDR3: TGCGCCAGCAGCTTGGGAACGCCCCGTTATAACAGGGGGCGGGTGGACACCGGGGAGCTGTTTTTT. It specifies CASSLGTPRYNRGRVDTGELFF. This sequence joins TRBV5-1 and TRBJ2-2; 9 bases are shared with TRBD1. Germline CDR1 and CDR2: SGHRS and YFSETQ. V lost 0 bases and J lost 3; bases outside the gene matches: 21. The CDR3 has 22 amino acids.

V is TRBV11-2 and J is TRBJ2-2; D perhaps matches TRBD1 (7 bases). CDR3 length: 17 residues. V was pared by 4 bases and J by 4 bases, with 19 bases between. The germline gives CDR1 SGHAT, CDR2 FQNNGV. The CDR3: CASSSERGDRTTGELFF. In DNA, the CDR3 is TGTGCCAGCAGCTCCGAAAGGGGGGACAGAACCACCGGGGAGCTGTTTTTT.

The rearrangement joins TRBV12-3 or TRBV12-4 to TRBJ1-2; D perhaps matches TRBD1 (6 bases). This CDR3 comprises 12 residues. V lost 3 bases, J lost 8 bases, and 10 bases lay in between. CDR3 sequence: CASSFGQSGYTF. In nucleotides, the CDR3 is TGTGCCAGCAGTTTTGGACAGTCGGGCTACACCTTC.

The rearrangement links TRBV28 to TRBJ1-2; 8 bases align to TRBD1. In germline, CDR1 is MDHEN, CDR2 SYDVKM. Losses at the gene ends were 2 bases for V and 7 bases for J; bases not matched to a gene: 0. This CDR3 is built from 12 residues. The CDR3 region is CASSLQGAGYTF. CDR3 coding DNA: TGTGCCAGCAGTTTACAGGGGGCTGGCTACACCTTC.

This clone was seen a handful of times. J is TRBJ2-7 and V is TRBV9; D not resolved. Germline V gene data show CDR1 as SGDLS and CDR2 as YYNGEE. V lost 0 bases and J lost 6, with 10 bases in between. This CDR3 has 13 residues. CDR3 sequence: CASSVEHYSEQYF. The CDR3 DNA reads TGTGCCAGCAGCGTAGAACACTATAGCGAGCAGTACTTC.

The chain employs TRBV6-5 and TRBJ1-5, with 8 nucleotides matching TRBD1. The CDR3 has 15 residues. Germline-derived CDR1 and CDR2 are MNHEY and SVGAGI. Trimming cost V 2 bases and J 5 bases; bases outside gene matches: 5. In nucleotides, the CDR3 is TGTGCCAGCAGTTACGGACAGGGTAAGGATCAGCCCCAGCATTTT. Its protein is CASSYGQGKDQPQHF.

This clone was counted once. The rearrangement uses TRBV4-1 and TRBJ1-1, with a tentative D call TRBD1 (6 bases). The CDR3 extends over 15 amino acids. In germline, CDR1 is MGHRA, CDR2 YSYEKL. V was clipped by 3 bases and J by 5 bases, with 16 bases between them. CDR3 nucleotides: TGCGCCAGCAGCCATCCTCGGGGGGCCGGAACTGAAGCTTTCTTT. Translating it yields CASSHPRGAGTEAFF.

The chain uses TRBV5-6 and TRBJ2-7; the D gene is possibly TRBD1 (6 bases). This CDR3 region has 16 residues. Germline V gene data show CDR1 as SGHDT and CDR2 as YYEEEE. V was trimmed by 4 bases and J by 2 bases, leaving 19 bases between them. CDR3 sequence (DNA): TGTGCCAGCAGCCCTGAATGGCGCAGGGGAACCTACGAGCAGTACTTC. It specifies CASSPEWRRGTYEQYF.